The 9 T cell receptor beta chains reported below all come from one sample, sequenced in a study of T cells after yellow fever vaccination (dated by TCRdb to about 2019). The library was made by 5' RACE. TCRdb lists the instrument as Illumina HiSeq 2500. TCRdb took the public reads, trimmed them with fastp at Q25, ran MiXCR for clone calling and kept in-frame beta chains. Entries that share a CDR3 protein sequence are merged under the most common genes and DNA. The sample table contains approximately 70,000 distinct CDR3 sequences; only one count was recorded for over 6% of them. Under 45% of the sample is taken by the ten largest. Sample treatment or condition, as interpreted from the label and publication: live attenuated yellow fever vaccine strain. The sequencing here drew on CD8+ T cells sorted from PBMCs, taken about 49 days after the first yellow fever vaccination. These TCRs come from a man aged 18 to 30 who received the YFV17D yellow fever vaccine.

This clonotype was seen repeatedly, ten times or more. This chain connects TRBV4-2 to TRBJ2-1; no clear D gene. The CDR3 sequence is 14 residues long. Germline-derived CDR1 and CDR2 are LGHNA and YNFKEQ. The V end was cut by 0 bases, the J end by 6 bases, with 9 bases between. CDR3 protein: CASSQDSLLNEQFF. The DNA for the CDR3 is TGTGCCAGCAGCCAAGATTCCCTTCTCAATGAGCAGTTCTTC.

Ten or more counts support this clonotype. The chain uses TRBV12-3 or TRBV12-4 and TRBJ2-7, with a possible D match to TRBD2 (6 bases). V lost 6 bases to trimming and J lost 0 bases, with 6 bases between them. The CDR3 is 12 amino acids. CDR3 amino acids: CASSGGSYEQYF. DNA of the CDR3: TGTGCCAGCAGCGGGGGCTCCTACGAGCAGTACTTC.

This chain links TRBV5-1 with TRBJ1-1; the match to TRBD1 covers 10 bases. CDR1 and CDR2 (germline): SGHRS, YFSETQ. The V and J ends lost 4 bases and 6 bases, in that order; junction bases with no gene match: 12. This CDR3 has 16 residues. The CDR3 region is CASSLYTGQGTAEAFF. The CDR3 DNA is TGCGCCAGCAGCCTTTATACGGGACAGGGGACCGCTGAAGCTTTCTTT.

This clonotype occurred many times. The chain combines TRBV5-1 with TRBJ2-2; D uncertain. V was cut by 1 base and J by 0 bases, with 10 bases left in between. CDR3 length equals 16 residues. Germline lookup yields CDR1 SGHRS and CDR2 YFSETQ. The CDR3 sequence is CASSLTFRANTGELFF. Written as DNA, the CDR3 is TGCGCCAGCAGCTTGACTTTCCGGGCGAACACCGGGGAGCTGTTTTTT.

This clonotype was seen ten or more times. The rearrangement links TRBV7-9 to TRBJ2-7, with D maybe TRBD2 (6 bases). The V and J ends lost 4 bases and 3 bases respectively, with 7 bases between them. The CDR3 is 12 amino acids. Germline lookup yields CDR1 SEHNR and CDR2 FQNEAQ (reference sequence). Written as DNA, the CDR3 is TGTGCCAGCAGCTGGGGGGACTACGAGCAGTACGTC. Amino acids: CASSWGDYEQYV.

In this sample, this clonotype turned up many times. The chain has TRBV4-2 and TRBJ2-1; D may correspond to TRBD1 or TRBD2 (7 bases each). The V gene's germline CDR1 is LGHNA and CDR2 YNFKEQ. CDR3 length equals 15 residues. V was trimmed by 4 bases and J by 3 bases, leaving 13 bases between them. The CDR3 protein is CASSPRGGDYNEQFF. CDR3 bases: TGTGCCAGCAGCCCCAGGGGGGGGGACTACAATGAGCAGTTCTTC.

In its sample, this clonotype was seen a few times. V usage is TRBV11-2 and J usage is TRBJ2-3; perhaps TRBD1 as D (5 bases). Trimming removed 2 bases at V and 0 bases at J, with 24 bases between. CDR3 length: 20 residues. Per the germline V gene, CDR1 is SGHAT and CDR2 is FQNNGV. The CDR3 bases are TGTGCCAGCAGCTTACGTGTTTTACAGGCCTACCCGCCTAGCACAGATACGCAGTATTTT. This sequence encodes CASSLRVLQAYPPSTDTQYF.

This clonotype came up many times. The chain uses TRBV7-9 and TRBJ2-7; maybe TRBD1 (6 bases). The CDR3 is 14 amino acids. V shed 5 bases and J shed 0 bases, with 11 bases lying between them. The germline V gene encodes CDR1 SEHNR and CDR2 FQNEAQ (reference sequence). CDR3 residues: CASSHWDNSYEQYF. The CDR3 DNA reads TGTGCCAGCAGCCACTGGGACAACTCCTACGAGCAGTACTTC. Complete variable domain (other parts from reference TRBV7-9 and TRBJ2-7): DTGVSQNPRHKITKRGQNVTFRCDPISEHNRLYWYRQTLGQGPEFLTYFQNEAQLEKSRLLSDRFSAERPKGSFSTLEIQRTEQGDSAMYLCASSHWDNSYEQYFGPGTRLTVT.

This clonotype was recorded many times. This chain links TRBV12-3 or TRBV12-4 with TRBJ1-5; D is possibly TRBD1 (6 bases). The V gene lost 7 bases and the J gene lost 3 bases, with 16 bases spanning the gap. The CDR3 loop spans 15 amino acids. The CDR3 loop is CASTIGQGINQPQHF. The CDR3 nucleotides are TGTGCCAGCACCATAGGGCAGGGGATCAATCAGCCCCAGCATTTT.